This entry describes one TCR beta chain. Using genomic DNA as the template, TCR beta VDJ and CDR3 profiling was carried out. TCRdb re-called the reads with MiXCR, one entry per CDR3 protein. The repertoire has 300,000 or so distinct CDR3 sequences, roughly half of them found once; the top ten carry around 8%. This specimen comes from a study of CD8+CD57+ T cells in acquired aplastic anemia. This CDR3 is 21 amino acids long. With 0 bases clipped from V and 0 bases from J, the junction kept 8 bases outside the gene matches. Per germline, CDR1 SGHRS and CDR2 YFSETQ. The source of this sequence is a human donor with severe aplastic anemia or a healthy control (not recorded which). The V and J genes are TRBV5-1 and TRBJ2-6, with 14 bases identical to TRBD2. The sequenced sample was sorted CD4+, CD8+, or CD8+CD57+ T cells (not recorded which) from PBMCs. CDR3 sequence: CASSLDPGLAGESSGANVLTF. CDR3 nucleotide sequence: TGCGCCAGCAGCTTGGATCCGGGACTAGCGGGGGAGAGCTCTGGGGCCAACGTCCTGACTTTC.